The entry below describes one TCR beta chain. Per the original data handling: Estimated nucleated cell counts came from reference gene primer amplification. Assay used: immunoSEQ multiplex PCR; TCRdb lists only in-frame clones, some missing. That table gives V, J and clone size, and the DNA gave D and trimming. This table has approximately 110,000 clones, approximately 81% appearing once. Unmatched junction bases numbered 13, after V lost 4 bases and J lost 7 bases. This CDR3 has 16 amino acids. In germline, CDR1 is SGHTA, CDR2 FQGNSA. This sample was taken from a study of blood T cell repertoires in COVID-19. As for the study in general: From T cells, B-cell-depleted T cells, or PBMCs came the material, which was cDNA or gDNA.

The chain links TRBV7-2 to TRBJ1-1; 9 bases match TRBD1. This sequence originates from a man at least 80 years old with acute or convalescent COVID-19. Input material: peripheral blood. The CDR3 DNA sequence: TGTGCCAGCAGCTCCCGGACAGGGGCTCGGGCCCTTGAAGCTTTCTTT. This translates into CASSSRTGARALEAFF.